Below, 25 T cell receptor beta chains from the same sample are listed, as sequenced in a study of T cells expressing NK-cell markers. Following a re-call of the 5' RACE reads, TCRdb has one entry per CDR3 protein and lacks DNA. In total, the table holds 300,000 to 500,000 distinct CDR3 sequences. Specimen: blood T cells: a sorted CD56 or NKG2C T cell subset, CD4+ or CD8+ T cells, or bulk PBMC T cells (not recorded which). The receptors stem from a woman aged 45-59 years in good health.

This CDR3 reads CASSYLPLRRTEAFF. The genes are TRBV6-2 or TRBV6-3 and TRBJ1-1. This CDR3 spans 15 amino acids. From germline, CDR1 is MNHEY and CDR2 SVGEGT.

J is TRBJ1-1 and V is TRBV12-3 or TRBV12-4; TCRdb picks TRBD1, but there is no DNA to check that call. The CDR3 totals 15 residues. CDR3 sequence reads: CASSRTRGRKVEAFF.

This CDR3 is CASSPTGDPPDTQYF. The chain is built from TRBV5-1 and TRBJ2-3; the TCRdb call, TRBD1, lacks DNA for checking. This CDR3 contains 15 residues. Germline V CDR1 and CDR2: SGHRS, YFSETQ.

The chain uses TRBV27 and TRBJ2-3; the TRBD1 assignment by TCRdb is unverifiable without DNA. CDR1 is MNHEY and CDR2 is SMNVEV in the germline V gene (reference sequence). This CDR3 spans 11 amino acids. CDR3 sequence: CASRAPGTQYF.

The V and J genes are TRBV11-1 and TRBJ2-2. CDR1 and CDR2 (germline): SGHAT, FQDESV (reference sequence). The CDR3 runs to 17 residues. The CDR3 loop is CASSLGFSVLYTGELFF.

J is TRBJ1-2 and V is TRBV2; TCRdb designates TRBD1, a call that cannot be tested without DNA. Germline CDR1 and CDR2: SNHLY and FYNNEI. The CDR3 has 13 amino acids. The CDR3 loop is CASIRTGDYGYTF.

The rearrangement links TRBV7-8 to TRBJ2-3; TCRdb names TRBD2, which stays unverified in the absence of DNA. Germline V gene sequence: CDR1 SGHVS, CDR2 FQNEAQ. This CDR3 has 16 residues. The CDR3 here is CASSPPGLAGRDTQYF.

The CDR3 sequence is CASSATAGTSVHEQFF. This chain uses TRBV9 with TRBJ2-1; no DNA is available, so the TRBD2 call from TCRdb remains unchecked. Germline loops: CDR1 SGDLS, CDR2 YYNGEE. The CDR3 sequence is 16 residues long.

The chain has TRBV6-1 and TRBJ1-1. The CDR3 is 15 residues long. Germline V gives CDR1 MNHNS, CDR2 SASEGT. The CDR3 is CASSEAWGGNTEAFF.

The CDR3 region is CASSLRLAGGPNTQYF. The chain employs TRBV5-1 and TRBJ2-3; TCRdb gives TRBD2 as the D gene, but with no DNA this cannot be confirmed. This CDR3 has 16 residues. The germline gives CDR1 SGHRS, CDR2 YFSETQ.

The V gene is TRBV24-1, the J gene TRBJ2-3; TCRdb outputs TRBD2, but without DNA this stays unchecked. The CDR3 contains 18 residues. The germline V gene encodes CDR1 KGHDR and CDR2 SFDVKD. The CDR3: CATKGHPPGLAGGPKQYF.

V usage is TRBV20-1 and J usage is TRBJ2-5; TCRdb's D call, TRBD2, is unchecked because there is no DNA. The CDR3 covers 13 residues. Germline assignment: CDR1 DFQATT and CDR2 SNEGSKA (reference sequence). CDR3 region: CSARRLVEQTQYF.

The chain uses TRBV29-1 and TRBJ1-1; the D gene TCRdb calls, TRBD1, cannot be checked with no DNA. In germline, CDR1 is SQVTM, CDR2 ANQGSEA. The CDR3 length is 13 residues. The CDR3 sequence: CSVESWGTPKAFF.

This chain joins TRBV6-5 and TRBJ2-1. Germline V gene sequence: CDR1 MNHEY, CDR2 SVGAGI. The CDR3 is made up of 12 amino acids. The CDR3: CASKVPFGEQFF.

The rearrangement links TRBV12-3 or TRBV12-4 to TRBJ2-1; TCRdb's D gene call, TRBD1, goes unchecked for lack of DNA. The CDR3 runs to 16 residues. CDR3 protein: CASSLPGSGSYNEQFF.

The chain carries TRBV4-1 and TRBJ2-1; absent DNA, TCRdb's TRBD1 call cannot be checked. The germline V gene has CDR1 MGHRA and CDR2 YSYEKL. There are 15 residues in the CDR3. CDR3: CASSGGQGDYNEQFF.

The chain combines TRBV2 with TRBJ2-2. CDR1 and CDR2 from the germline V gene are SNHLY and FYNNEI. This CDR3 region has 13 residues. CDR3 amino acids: CASSEAGNGELFF.

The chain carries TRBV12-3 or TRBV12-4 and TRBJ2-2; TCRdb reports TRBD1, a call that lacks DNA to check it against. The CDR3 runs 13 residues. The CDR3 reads CASSGTVPGELFF.

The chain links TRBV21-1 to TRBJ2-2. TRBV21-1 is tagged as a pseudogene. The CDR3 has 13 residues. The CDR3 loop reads CASRWLGTGELFF.

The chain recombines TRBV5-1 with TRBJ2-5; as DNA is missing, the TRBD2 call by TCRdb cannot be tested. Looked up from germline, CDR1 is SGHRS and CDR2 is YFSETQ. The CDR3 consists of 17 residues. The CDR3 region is CASRSHQYREAQETQYF.

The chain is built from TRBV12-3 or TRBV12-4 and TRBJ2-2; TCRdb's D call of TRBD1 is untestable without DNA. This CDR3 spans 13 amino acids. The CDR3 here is CASSFPPKGELFF.

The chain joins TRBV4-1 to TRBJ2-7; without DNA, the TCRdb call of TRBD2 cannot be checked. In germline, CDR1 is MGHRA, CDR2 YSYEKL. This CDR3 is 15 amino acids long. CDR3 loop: CASSHKLAASYEQYF.

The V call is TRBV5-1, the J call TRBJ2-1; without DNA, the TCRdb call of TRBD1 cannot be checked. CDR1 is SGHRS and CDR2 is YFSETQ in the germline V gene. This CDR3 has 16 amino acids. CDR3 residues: CASSSTGTGLYNEQFF.

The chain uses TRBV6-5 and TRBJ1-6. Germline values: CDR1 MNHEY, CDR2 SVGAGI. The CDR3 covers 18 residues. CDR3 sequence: CASSYEIPQSSYNSPLHF.

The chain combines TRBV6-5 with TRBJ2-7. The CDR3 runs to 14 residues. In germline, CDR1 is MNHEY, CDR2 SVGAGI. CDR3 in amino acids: CASSPYTSSYEQYF.